This T cell receptor beta chain derives from a study of cytomegalovirus exposure and HLA in healthy donors. Study-wide results and caveats: An analysis was carried out later, and it reportedly showed fewer N-insertions in an Asian-associated ancestry cluster than the approximately 710-donor mean. Several top significant clusters appeared, in a later analysis, to be linked to common viral pathogens. Using a false discovery rate of 0.05, a later analysis showed that approximately 18,000 TCR beta sequences were associated with HLA alleles. The authors listed 150 to 200 TCR beta chains as cytomegalovirus-associated.

In regard to this clone: Its antigen is not identified.

The PCR was carried out with 60 Vbeta primers and 13 Jbeta primers. Repertoires were generated with immunoSEQ multiplex PCR, while TCRdb's copy carries only in-frame clones and drops some. The repertoire includes about 120,000 clones, around 70% of them detected once, and around 1.6% sits in the top ten. Per the germline V gene, CDR1 is SGHTA and CDR2 is FQGNSA. V gave up 6 bases and J gave up 6 bases, with 15 bases separating them. The CDR3 covers 13 residues. The chain combines TRBV7-2 with TRBJ2-7, with D possibly TRBD1 on 5 matching bases. The sequence came from a young man in good health and CMV-seropositive. Material for sequencing was PBMCs. This chain's CDR3 is CASSLGQEREQYF. The CDR3 DNA sequence: TGTGCCAGCAGTCTCGGACAAGAACGCGAGCAGTACTTC.